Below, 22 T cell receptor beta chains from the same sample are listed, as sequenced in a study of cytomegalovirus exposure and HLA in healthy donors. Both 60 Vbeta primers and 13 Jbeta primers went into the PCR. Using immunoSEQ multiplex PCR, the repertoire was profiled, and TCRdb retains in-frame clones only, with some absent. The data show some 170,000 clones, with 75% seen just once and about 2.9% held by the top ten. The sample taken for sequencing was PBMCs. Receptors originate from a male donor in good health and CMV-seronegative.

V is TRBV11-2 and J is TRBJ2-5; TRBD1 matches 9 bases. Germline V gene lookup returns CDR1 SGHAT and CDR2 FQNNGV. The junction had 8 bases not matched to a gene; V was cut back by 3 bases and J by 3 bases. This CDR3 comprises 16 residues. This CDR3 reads CASSFGDRGFEETQYF. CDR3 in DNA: TGTGCCAGCAGCTTCGGAGACAGGGGGTTTGAAGAGACCCAGTACTTC. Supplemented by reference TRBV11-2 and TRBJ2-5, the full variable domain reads EAGVAQSPRYKIIEKRQSVAFWCNPISGHATLYWYQQILGQGPKLLIQFQNNGVVDDSQLPKDRFSAERLKGVDSTLKIQPAKLEDSAVYLCASSFGDRGFEETQYFGPGTRLLVL.

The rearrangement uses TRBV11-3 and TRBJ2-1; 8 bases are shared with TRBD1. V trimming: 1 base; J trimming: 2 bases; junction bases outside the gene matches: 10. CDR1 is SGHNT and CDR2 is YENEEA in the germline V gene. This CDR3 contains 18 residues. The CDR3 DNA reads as TGTGCCAGCAGCTTAGTGTTGGCGGACAGGGCCCCCTACAATGAGCAGTTCTTC. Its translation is CASSLVLADRAPYNEQFF.

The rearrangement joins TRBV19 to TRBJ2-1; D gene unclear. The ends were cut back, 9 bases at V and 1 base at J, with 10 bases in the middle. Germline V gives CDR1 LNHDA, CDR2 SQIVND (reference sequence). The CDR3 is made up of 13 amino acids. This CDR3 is CASAIASYNEQFF. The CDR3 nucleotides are TGTGCCAGCGCGATTGCGTCCTACAATGAGCAGTTCTTC. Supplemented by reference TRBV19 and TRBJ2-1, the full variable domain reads DGGITQSPKYLFRKEGQNVTLSCEQNLNHDAMYWYRQDPGQGLRLIYYSQIVNDFQKGDIAEGYSVSREKKESFPLTVTSAQKNPTAFYLCASAIASYNEQFFGPGTRLTVL.

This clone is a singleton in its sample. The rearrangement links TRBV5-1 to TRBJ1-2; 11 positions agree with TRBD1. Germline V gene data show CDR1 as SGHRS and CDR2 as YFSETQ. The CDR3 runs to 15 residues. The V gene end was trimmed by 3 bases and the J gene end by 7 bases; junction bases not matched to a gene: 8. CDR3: CASSSSGTGGCGYTF. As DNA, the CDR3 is TGCGCCAGCAGCTCCTCGGGGACAGGGGGTTGTGGCTACACCTTC.

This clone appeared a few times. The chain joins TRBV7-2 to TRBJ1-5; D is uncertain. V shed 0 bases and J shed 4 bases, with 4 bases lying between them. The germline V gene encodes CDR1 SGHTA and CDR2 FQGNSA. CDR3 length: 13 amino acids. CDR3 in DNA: TGTGCCAGCAGCTTAGCCAGAAATCAGCCCCAGCATTTT. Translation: CASSLARNQPQHF.

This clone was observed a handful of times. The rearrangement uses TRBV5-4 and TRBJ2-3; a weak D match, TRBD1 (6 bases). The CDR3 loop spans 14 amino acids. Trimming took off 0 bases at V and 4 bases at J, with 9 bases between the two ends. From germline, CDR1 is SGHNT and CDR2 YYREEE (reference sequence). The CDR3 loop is CASSLEQGSDTQYF. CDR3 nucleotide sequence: TGTGCCAGCAGCTTGGAACAGGGCTCAGATACGCAGTATTTT.

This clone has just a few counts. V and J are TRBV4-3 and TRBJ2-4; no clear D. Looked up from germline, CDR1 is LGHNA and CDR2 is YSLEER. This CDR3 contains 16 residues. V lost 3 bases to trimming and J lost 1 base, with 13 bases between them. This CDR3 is CASSHELGLAKNIQYF. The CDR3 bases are TGCGCCAGCAGCCACGAACTTGGTCTGGCCAAAAACATTCAGTACTTC.

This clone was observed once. The CDR3 region has the DNA TGTGCCAGCAGCCCCCTTGGAGAGGGTAGGAATGAGCAGTTCTTC. It yields the protein CASSPLGEGRNEQFF. V and J are TRBV14 and TRBJ2-1; maybe TRBD2 (5 bases). Germline V gene sequence: CDR1 SGHDN, CDR2 FVKESK. There are 15 residues in the CDR3. With 4 bases removed from V and 7 bases from J, the gap between germline ends came to 17 bases.

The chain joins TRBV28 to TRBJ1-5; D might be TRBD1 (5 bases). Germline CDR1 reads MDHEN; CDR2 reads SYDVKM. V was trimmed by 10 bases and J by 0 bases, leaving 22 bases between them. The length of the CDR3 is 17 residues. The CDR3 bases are TGTGCCACCAACGGACACGTTGGTGCTTATAGCAATCAGCCCCAGCATTTT. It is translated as CATNGHVGAYSNQPQHF.

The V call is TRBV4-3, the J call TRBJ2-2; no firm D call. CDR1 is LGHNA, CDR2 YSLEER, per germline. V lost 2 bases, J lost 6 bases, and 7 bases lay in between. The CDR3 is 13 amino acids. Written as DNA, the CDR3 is TGCGCCAGCAGCCAAAACCGGGCCGGGGAGCTGTTTTTT. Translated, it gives CASSQNRAGELFF.

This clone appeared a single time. Here the CDR3 DNA reads TGCGCCAGCAGCCAAGAGACTCAGGGGATGCAGCCCCAGCATTTT. This encodes CASSQETQGMQPQHF. J is TRBJ1-5 and V is TRBV4-3; D might be TRBD1 (6 bases). Looked up from germline, CDR1 is LGHNA and CDR2 is YSLEER. V shed 0 bases and J shed 7 bases, with 13 bases lying between them. The CDR3 loop spans 15 amino acids.

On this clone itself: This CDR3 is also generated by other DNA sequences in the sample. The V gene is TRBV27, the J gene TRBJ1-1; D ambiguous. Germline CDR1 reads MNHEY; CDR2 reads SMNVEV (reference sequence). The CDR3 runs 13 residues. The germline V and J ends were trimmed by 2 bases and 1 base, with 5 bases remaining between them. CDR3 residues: CASSLGPNTEAFF. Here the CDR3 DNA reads TGTGCCAGCAGTTTAGGGCCGAACACTGAAGCTTTCTTT.

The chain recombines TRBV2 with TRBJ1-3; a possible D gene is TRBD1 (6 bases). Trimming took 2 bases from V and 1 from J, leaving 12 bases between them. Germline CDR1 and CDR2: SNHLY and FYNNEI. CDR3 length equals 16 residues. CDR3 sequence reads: CASSENRETSGNTIYF. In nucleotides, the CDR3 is TGTGCCAGCAGTGAAAACAGGGAGACGTCTGGAAACACCATATATTTT.

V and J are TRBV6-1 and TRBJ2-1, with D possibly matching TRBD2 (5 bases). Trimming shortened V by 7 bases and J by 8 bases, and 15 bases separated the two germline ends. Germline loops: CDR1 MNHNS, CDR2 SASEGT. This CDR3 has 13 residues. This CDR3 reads CASTNPSGYEQFF. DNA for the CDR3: TGTGCCAGCACTAACCCGTCGGGGTATGAGCAGTTCTTC.

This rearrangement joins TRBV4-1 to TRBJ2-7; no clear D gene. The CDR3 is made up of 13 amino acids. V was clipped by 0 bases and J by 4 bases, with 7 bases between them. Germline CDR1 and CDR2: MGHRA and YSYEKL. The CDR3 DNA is TGCGCCAGCAGCCAAGAGTACACGTACGAGCAGTACTTC. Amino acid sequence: CASSQEYTYEQYF.

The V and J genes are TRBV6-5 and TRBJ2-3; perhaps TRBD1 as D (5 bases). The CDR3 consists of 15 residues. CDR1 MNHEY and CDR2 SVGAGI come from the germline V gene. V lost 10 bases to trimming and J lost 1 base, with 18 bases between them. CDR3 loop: CATSVDLGGTDTQYF. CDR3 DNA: TGTGCCACCTCCGTGGATCTAGGGGGCACAGATACGCAGTATTTT.

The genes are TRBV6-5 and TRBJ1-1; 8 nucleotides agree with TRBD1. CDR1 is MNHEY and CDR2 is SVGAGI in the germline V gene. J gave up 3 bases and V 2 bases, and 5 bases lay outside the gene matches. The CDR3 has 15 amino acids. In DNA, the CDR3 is TGTGCCAGCAGTTACCGACAGGGGTGGGACACTGAAGCTTTCTTT. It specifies CASSYRQGWDTEAFF.

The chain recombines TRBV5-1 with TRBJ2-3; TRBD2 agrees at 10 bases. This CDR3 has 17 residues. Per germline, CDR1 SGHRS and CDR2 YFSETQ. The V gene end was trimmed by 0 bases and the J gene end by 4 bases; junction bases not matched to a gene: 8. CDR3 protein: CASSLDPSGGNADTQYF. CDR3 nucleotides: TGCGCCAGCAGCTTGGACCCTAGCGGGGGTAACGCAGATACGCAGTATTTT.

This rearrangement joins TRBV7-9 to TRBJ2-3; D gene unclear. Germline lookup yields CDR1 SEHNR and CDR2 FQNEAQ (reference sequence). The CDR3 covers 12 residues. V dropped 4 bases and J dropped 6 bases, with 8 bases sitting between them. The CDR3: CASSSALDTQYF. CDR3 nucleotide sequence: TGTGCCAGCAGCTCAGCCCTTGATACGCAGTATTTT.

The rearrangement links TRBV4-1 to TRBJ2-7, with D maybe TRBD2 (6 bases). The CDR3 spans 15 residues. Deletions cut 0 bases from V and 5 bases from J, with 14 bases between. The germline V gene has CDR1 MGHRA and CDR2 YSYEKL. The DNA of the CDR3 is TGCGCCAGCAGCCAAGAGGGGCGGGGAAGCAACGAGCAGTACTTC. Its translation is CASSQEGRGSNEQYF.

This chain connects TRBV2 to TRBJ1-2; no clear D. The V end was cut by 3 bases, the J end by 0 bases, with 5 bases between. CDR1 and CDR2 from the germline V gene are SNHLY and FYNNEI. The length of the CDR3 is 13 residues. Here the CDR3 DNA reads TGTGCCAGCAGTGATGGAGCTAACTATGGCTACACCTTC. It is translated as CASSDGANYGYTF.

The DNA for the CDR3 is TGTGCCAGCAGCTCAATATCAGGGGGGTCCTACAATGAGCAGTTCTTC. This translates into CASSSISGGSYNEQFF. The V and J genes are TRBV7-3 and TRBJ2-1; D may be TRBD1 (7 bases). CDR1 SGHTA and CDR2 FQGTGA come from the germline V gene. V lost 4 bases to trimming and J lost 1 base, with 14 bases between them. This CDR3 contains 16 residues.